There are a few counts of the clone carrying this T cell receptor beta chain. The record originates from a study of CD8+ T cells in alopecia areata. The wider study: Once tofacitinib had been taken for 6 to 18 months, 6 months off drug followed.

TCR sequencing used cDNA made by reverse transcription of extracted RNA. Clones were read by immunoSEQ multiplex PCR, and TCRdb kept only the in-frame ones, dropping some. The data show 200,000 to 250,000 clones, with approximately 61% seen just once and approximately 0.45% held by the top ten. Isolation of CD4+ and CD8+ T cells from PBMCs was achieved by sorting. Germline CDR1 reads SGHTA; CDR2 reads FQGTGA. The CDR3 contains 13 residues. V was clipped by 4 bases and J by 5 bases, with 9 bases between them. The V gene is TRBV7-3, the J gene TRBJ2-1, with unresolved D. The receptor comes from a human donor with alopecia areata. The sample here was CD4+ T cells sorted from blood, taken at week 0. CDR3 in DNA: TGTGCCAGCAGCTCCCAAGTGAACAATGAGCAGTTCTTC. Its translation: CASSSQVNNEQFF. Filled out from reference TRBV7-3 and TRBJ2-1, the complete variable domain reads GAGVSQTPSNKVTEKGKYVELRCDPISGHTALYWYRQSLGQGPEFLIYFQGTGAADDSGLPNDRFFAVRPEGSVSTLKIQRTERGDSAVYLCASSSQVNNEQFFGPGTRLTVL.